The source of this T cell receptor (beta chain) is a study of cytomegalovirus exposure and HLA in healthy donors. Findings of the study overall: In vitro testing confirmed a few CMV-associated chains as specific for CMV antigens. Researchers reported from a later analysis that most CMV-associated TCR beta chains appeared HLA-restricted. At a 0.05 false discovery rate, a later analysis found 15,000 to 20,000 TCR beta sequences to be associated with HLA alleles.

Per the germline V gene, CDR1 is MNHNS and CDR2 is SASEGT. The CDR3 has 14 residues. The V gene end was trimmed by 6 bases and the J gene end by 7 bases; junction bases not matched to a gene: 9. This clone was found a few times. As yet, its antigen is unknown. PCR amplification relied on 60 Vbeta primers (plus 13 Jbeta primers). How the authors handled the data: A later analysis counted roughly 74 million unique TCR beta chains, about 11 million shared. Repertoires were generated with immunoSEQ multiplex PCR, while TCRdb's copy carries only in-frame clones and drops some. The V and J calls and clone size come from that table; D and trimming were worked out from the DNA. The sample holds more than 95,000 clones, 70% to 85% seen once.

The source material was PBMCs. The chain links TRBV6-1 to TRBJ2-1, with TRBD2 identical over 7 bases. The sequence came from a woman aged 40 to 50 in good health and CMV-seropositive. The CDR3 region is CASSPIGRRNEQFF. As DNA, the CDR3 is TGTGCCAGCAGCCCGATCGGGAGGAGGAATGAGCAGTTCTTC.